This T cell receptor beta chain was sequenced in a study of cytomegalovirus exposure and HLA in healthy donors. The primer mix had 60 Vbeta and 13 Jbeta primers. Only in-frame clones appear in the TCRdb table, and some are missing; sequencing was by immunoSEQ multiplex PCR. The data hold 110,000 to 150,000 clones, with around 80% observed a single time. General study points: Previously analyzed data showed that most TCR beta V segments were productive at a frequency of about 87% or about 30%.

Germline V CDR1 and CDR2: SNHLY, FYNNEI. CDR3 length: 15 amino acids. V lost 6 bases, J lost 2 bases, and 13 bases lay in between. Remarks on this clone: What it binds is unknown.

The rearrangement joins TRBV2 to TRBJ2-2; a weak D match, TRBD1 (6 bases). This receptor was identified in a male donor in good health and CMV-seronegative. The sequenced sample was PBMCs. Written as DNA, the CDR3 is TGTGCCAGCAGGGGGCAGGGGAGAAACACCGGGGAGCTGTTTTTT. This sequence encodes CASRGQGRNTGELFF.